The 21 T cell receptor beta chains reported below all come from one sample, sequenced in a study of blood T cells in healthy people across ages. Next came a second PCR, run for about 7 to 12 cycles, which used a sample-barcoded 5' primer along with a J-beta primer mix. A single record per CDR3 protein comes from TCRdb applying MiXCR to the 5' RACE reads. The table has about a million distinct CDR3 sequences, less than 45% seen once; the top ten hold 10% to 15%. The sample was blood. Receptors originate from a man between 18 and 29 years old in good health.

The rearrangement joins TRBV7-2 to TRBJ1-4; the D is unclear. The CDR3 is made up of 17 amino acids. Trimming removed 0 bases from V and 1 base from J, with 12 bases in between. Germline CDR1 and CDR2: SGHTA and FQGNSA. The CDR3 reads CASSLASGRITNEKLFF. CDR3 DNA sequence: TGTGCCAGCAGCTTAGCTTCTGGCCGCATAACTAATGAAAAACTGTTTTTT.

The chain links TRBV20-1 to TRBJ1-1; D not certain. CDR1 and CDR2 (germline): DFQATT, SNEGSKA (reference sequence). The ends were cut back, 3 bases at V and 3 bases at J, with 5 bases in the middle. The CDR3 sequence is 11 residues long. The CDR3 reads CSASDYTEAFF. In nucleotides, the CDR3 is TGCAGTGCTAGTGACTACACTGAAGCTTTCTTT.

This clonotype was seen once. The V call is TRBV6-5, the J call TRBJ1-3; tentatively, D is TRBD1 (6 bases). The CDR3 is 14 residues long. V gave up 6 bases and J gave up 0 bases, with 9 bases separating them. CDR1 MNHEY and CDR2 SVGAGI come from the germline V gene. This chain's CDR3 is CASRDRSSGNTIYF. CDR3 DNA: TGTGCCAGCAGAGACAGGTCCTCTGGAAACACCATATATTTT.

This clonotype was counted a few times. The V gene is TRBV6-2 or TRBV6-3, the J gene TRBJ2-5, with D maybe TRBD2 (5 bases). CDR3 length: 17 amino acids. V was clipped by 5 bases and J by 2 bases, with 21 bases between them. Germline V CDR1 and CDR2: MNHEY, SVGEGT. The CDR3 nucleotides are TGTGCCAGCAGTCGCCTCTTGACTATTAAGTTTCAAGAGACCCAGTACTTC. This translates into CASSRLLTIKFQETQYF.

This clonotype was found a few times. This sequence joins TRBV3-1 and TRBJ2-5; D call uncertain. The V end lost 0 bases, the J end lost 5 bases, and 19 bases lay between the germline ends. Germline V gene lookup returns CDR1 LGHDT and CDR2 YNNKEL (reference sequence). This CDR3 spans 17 amino acids. CDR3 sequence reads: CASSQDSLGDVGETQYF. CDR3 nucleotide sequence: TGTGCCAGCAGCCAAGATTCGTTGGGCGACGTAGGCGAGACCCAGTACTTC.

The chain recombines TRBV20-1 with TRBJ1-5, with D perhaps matching TRBD1 (5 bases). The CDR3 runs to 16 residues. The germline V gene encodes CDR1 DFQATT and CDR2 SNEGSKA (reference sequence). Trimming left V 3 bases short and J 2 bases short, with 17 bases between. The CDR3 here is CSASSSQGPGNQPQHF. In DNA form, the CDR3 reads TGCAGTGCTAGTTCTAGTCAGGGACCGGGCAATCAGCCCCAGCATTTT.

The rearrangement uses TRBV12-3 or TRBV12-4 and TRBJ2-5, with TRBD1 as a possible D gene (6 bases). Trimming cost V 6 bases and J 5 bases, with 16 bases left between them. The CDR3 consists of 14 residues. This CDR3 reads CASSQVTGTETQYF. The CDR3 DNA follows: TGTGCCAGCAGCCAAGTAACAGGGACGGAGACCCAGTACTTC.

This chain connects TRBV9 to TRBJ2-3, with D possibly TRBD2 on 6 matching bases. V lost 3 bases and J 5 bases, leaving 25 bases between the germline ends. CDR1 and CDR2 (germline): SGDLS, YYNGEE. The CDR3 sequence is 18 residues long. The CDR3 coding sequence is TGTGCCAGCAGCGGAGGCTTAACGGGACTCCCGGAGCAAGATACGCAGTATTTT. Protein sequence: CASSGGLTGLPEQDTQYF. Drawing the rest from reference TRBV9 and TRBJ2-3, the complete variable domain is DSGVTQTPKHLITATGQRVTLRCSPRSGDLSVYWYQQSLDQGLQFLIQYYNGEERAKGNILERFSAQQFPDLHSELNLSSLELGDSALYFCASSGGLTGLPEQDTQYFGPGTRLTVL.

V gene TRBV12-5 combines with J gene TRBJ1-1; D remains ambiguous. The CDR3 sequence is 12 residues long. V was pared by 5 bases and J by 8 bases, with 12 bases between. Germline V gives CDR1 LGHNT, CDR2 FRNRAP. Here the CDR3 reads CASGTEGTEAFF. CDR3 in DNA: TGTGCTAGTGGTACCGAGGGTACGGAAGCTTTCTTT.

The chain links TRBV24-1 to TRBJ1-1; D possibly corresponds to TRBD1 (6 bases). Germline CDR1 is KGHDR and CDR2 is SFDVKD. The CDR3 has 14 residues. V dropped 5 bases and J dropped 0 bases, with 9 bases sitting between them. The CDR3 is CATSGQGMNTEAFF. DNA of the CDR3: TGTGCCACCAGTGGGCAGGGGATGAACACTGAAGCTTTCTTT.

The rearrangement joins TRBV29-1 to TRBJ1-2; D is possibly TRBD1 (6 bases). CDR3 length: 17 amino acids. V was cut by 7 bases and J by 0 bases, with 24 bases left in between. Germline values: CDR1 SQVTM, CDR2 ANQGSEA. The CDR3 is CSAVGGATSGSNYGYTF. The CDR3 nucleotides are TGCAGCGCAGTGGGGGGGGCGACCTCTGGCTCTAACTATGGCTACACCTTC.

This clonotype was picked up a small number of times. V and J are TRBV14 and TRBJ2-3; 7 bases agree with TRBD1. Germline values: CDR1 SGHDN, CDR2 FVKESK. The CDR3 extends over 16 amino acids. The J segment lost 4 bases and the V segment lost 4 bases, leaving 11 bases of the junction unmatched. The CDR3 region is CASSLRPGQRPDTQYF. The CDR3 nucleotides are TGTGCCAGCAGCCTTCGACCGGGACAGCGTCCAGATACGCAGTATTTT. Combining the CDR3 with reference TRBV14 and TRBJ2-3 gives the whole variable domain EAGVTQFPSHSVIEKGQTVTLRCDPISGHDNLYWYRRVMGKEIKFLLHFVKESKQDESGMPNNRFLAERTGGTYSTLKVQPAELEDSGVYFCASSLRPGQRPDTQYFGPGTRLTVL.

The J gene is TRBJ1-4, the V gene TRBV12-3 or TRBV12-4; 8 bases are shared with TRBD1. This CDR3 is 15 amino acids long. V lost 5 bases to trimming and J lost 11 bases; unmatched junction nucleotides: 13. CDR3 region: CASSTQGAWSEKLFF. CDR3 nucleotide sequence: TGTGCCAGCAGTACTCAGGGGGCGTGGAGTGAGAAACTGTTTTTT.

This clonotype was recorded a few times. V gene TRBV4-1 combines with J gene TRBJ1-1; perhaps TRBD1 as D (5 bases). This CDR3 region has 14 residues. From germline, CDR1 is MGHRA and CDR2 YSYEKL. Between the trimmed V and J ends, which lost 5 bases and 1 base, there was a span of 11 bases. CDR3 amino acids: CASSSVGANTEAFF. The CDR3 DNA reads as TGCGCCAGCAGCTCCGTCGGGGCGAACACTGAAGCTTTCTTT.

This clonotype was observed a few times. The genes are TRBV10-3 and TRBJ1-3; D is ambiguous. The CDR3 is 15 residues long. Germline V CDR1 and CDR2: ENHRY, SYGVKD. The V gene lost 2 bases and the J gene lost 2 bases, with 10 bases spanning the gap. The CDR3 region has the DNA TGTGCCATCAGTGAGACAACGGGCGCTGGAAACACCATATATTTT. It translates to CAISETTGAGNTIYF.

This clonotype showed up just a few times. The chain couples TRBV9 to TRBJ2-1; 11 bases agree with TRBD1. CDR3 length: 17 amino acids. Trimming cost V 4 bases and J 8 bases; bases outside gene matches: 14. Germline-derived CDR1 and CDR2 are SGDLS and YYNGEE. As DNA, the CDR3 is TGTGCCAGCAGCTTACAACCCGGGACAGGGGGAATGGATGAGCAGTTCTTC. Amino acids: CASSLQPGTGGMDEQFF.

The chain recombines TRBV4-2 with TRBJ2-3, with no clear D. The ends were cut back, 1 base at V and 5 bases at J, with 19 bases in the middle. Germline V gene data show CDR1 as LGHNA and CDR2 as YNFKEQ. This CDR3 is 17 amino acids long. Here the CDR3 reads CASSQGRGEGSRDTQYF. CDR3 DNA sequence: TGTGCCAGCAGCCAAGGTCGAGGAGAAGGGTCTCGAGATACGCAGTATTTT.

This chain joins TRBV12-3 or TRBV12-4 and TRBJ1-2; a weak D match, TRBD1 (5 bases). V lost 3 bases to trimming and J lost 3 bases, with 14 bases between them. The CDR3 has 15 amino acids. This CDR3 reads CASSLRAGRDYGYTF. CDR3 nucleotides: TGTGCCAGCAGTTTGAGAGCGGGCAGGGACTATGGCTACACCTTC.

This clonotype was picked up a small number of times. The chain combines TRBV7-9 with TRBJ1-4, with TRBD1 as a possible D gene (5 bases). This CDR3 has 15 residues. The germline gives CDR1 SEHNR, CDR2 FQNEAQ (reference sequence). With 5 bases removed from V and 6 bases from J, the gap between germline ends came to 16 bases. In nucleotides, the CDR3 is TGTGCCAGCAGCCCCCAGACAGAGGGATATGAAAAACTGTTTTTT. Residues: CASSPQTEGYEKLFF.

The chain recombines TRBV20-1 with TRBJ2-5, with D hard to call. V was trimmed by 3 bases and J by 5 bases, leaving 10 bases between them. The CDR3 runs to 12 residues. The germline CDR1 and CDR2 sequences are DFQATT and SNEGSKA (reference sequence). The CDR3 region has the DNA TGCAGTGCTAGTTGGCAGGTGGAGACCCAGTACTTC. Translated, it gives CSASWQVETQYF.

This clonotype appeared a few times. The rearrangement joins TRBV10-3 to TRBJ1-2, with D possibly matching TRBD1 (5 bases). V was cut by 6 bases and J by 0 bases, with 17 bases left in between. CDR1 and CDR2 (germline): ENHRY, SYGVKD. The CDR3 runs to 16 residues. CDR3 nucleotides: TGTGCCATCAGCGCCCAGAGCCCAGGGACTAACTATGGCTACACCTTC. It yields the protein CAISAQSPGTNYGYTF.